Many counts were recorded for the clone carrying this T cell receptor beta chain. Its antigen remains unidentified. V shed 4 bases, J shed 2 bases, and the junction held 5 bases outside the gene matches. The germline V gene encodes CDR1 MDHEN and CDR2 SYDVKM. The CDR3 loop spans 14 amino acids. The data originate from a study of T cell repertoires in cytomegalovirus infection. Study context: CMV infection and matching HLA type were both indicated by public TCR beta signatures.

Study results and limitations: Public TCR beta family frequency separated CMV-and-HLA carriers, including in an independent cohort. CMV-specific HLA-C-restricted TCR beta clonotypes dominated the ex vivo response.

TCRdb recomputed calls from the reads with MiXCR, one row per CDR3 protein. The top ten hold 2.5% to 3.5% of the sample, which has roughly 720,000 distinct CDR3 sequences, roughly a third seen once. Specimen: PBMCs. The receptor's source is a human donor in good health (CMV status not recorded). Some clones in this sample may be carry-over from other donors' samples. The rearrangement links TRBV28 to TRBJ2-7; 7 positions match TRBD1. The CDR3 is CASSSPDRAYEQYF. The CDR3 nucleotides read TGTGCCAGCAGTTCCCCCGACAGGGCCTACGAGCAGTACTTC.